What follows are 24 T cell receptor beta chains derived from one specimen sequenced in a study of T cells in Graves' hyperthyroidism and ophthalmopathy. TCR beta CDR3 region amplification was performed from RNA transcripts. First-round RT-PCR targeting the TCR CDR3 was performed with the HTBI primer set. TCRdb redid the calling of the multiplex PCR reads with MiXCR, one entry per CDR3 protein. The sample carries 490,000 or so distinct CDR3 sequences, under 25% recorded once. The source material was blood. The receptor set was obtained from a woman in her 70s with Graves' ophthalmopathy.

The rearrangement links TRBV19 to TRBJ2-3; 9 bases match TRBD2. The germline gives CDR1 LNHDA, CDR2 SQIVND (reference sequence). V shed 4 bases, J shed 1 base, and the junction held 6 bases outside the gene matches. The CDR3 extends over 16 amino acids. The CDR3 spells CASSRLAGYGTDTQYF. CDR3 nucleotide sequence: TGTGCCAGTAGTAGGCTAGCGGGATACGGCACAGATACGCAGTATTTT.

The CDR3 DNA sequence: TGCGCCAGCAGCTTGGGGGCATCGAGGGGCTATGGTGACACTGAAGCTTTCTTT. The encoded protein is CASSLGASRGYGDTEAFF. The V and J genes are TRBV5-1 and TRBJ1-1, with D possibly TRBD1 on 5 matching bases. The germline CDR1 and CDR2 sequences are SGHRS and YFSETQ. This CDR3 is 18 amino acids long. Trimming took off 0 bases at V and 3 bases at J, with 21 bases between the two ends.

The chain carries TRBV19 and TRBJ2-1; D tentatively fits TRBD1 or TRBD2 (6 bases each). This CDR3 comprises 16 residues. The V and J ends lost 5 bases and 6 bases respectively, with 20 bases between them. CDR1 is LNHDA, CDR2 SQIVND, per germline (reference sequence). CDR3 sequence reads: CASSRWGASLVNEQFF. The CDR3 DNA is TGTGCCAGTAGTCGATGGGGGGCTAGCCTCGTCAATGAGCAGTTCTTC.

This clonotype was seen a few times. This chain connects TRBV3-1 to TRBJ1-1; 8 bases agree with TRBD1. The CDR3 contains 16 residues. Germline CDR1 LGHDT, CDR2 YNNKEL (reference sequence). The V and J ends lost 5 bases and 4 bases, in that order; junction bases with no gene match: 12. DNA for the CDR3: TGTGCCAGCAGCTCCGGGACAGGAGGGTGGGGCACTGAAGCTTTCTTT. Protein: CASSSGTGGWGTEAFF.

This clonotype was counted only a few times. The chain is built from TRBV6-1 and TRBJ1-5; no reliable D call. CDR3 length: 13 residues. Between the trimmed V and J ends, which lost 6 bases and 2 bases, there was a span of 8 bases. Germline values: CDR1 MNHNS, CDR2 SASEGT. CDR3 sequence reads: CASRAYGNQPQHF. For the CDR3, the DNA is TGTGCCAGCAGGGCGTATGGCAATCAGCCCCAGCATTTT.

The sample holds one count of this clonotype. V gene TRBV4-1 combines with J gene TRBJ1-5, with D possibly TRBD1 on 6 matching bases. Germline CDR1 reads MGHRA; CDR2 reads YSYEKL. V was clipped by 3 bases and J by 8 bases, with 14 bases between them. The length of the CDR3 is 14 residues. Written as DNA, the CDR3 is TGCGCCAGCAGCCAGGTCGCGGAGGGGGAGCCCCAGCATTTT. This translates into CASSQVAEGEPQHF.

This clonotype appeared a few times. The gene calls are TRBV20-1 and TRBJ2-5; 7 bases map to TRBD1. Germline assignment: CDR1 DFQATT and CDR2 SNEGSKA (reference sequence). Trimming took 6 bases from V and 2 from J; bases not matched to a gene: 3. CDR3 length: 12 amino acids. Written as DNA, the CDR3 is TGCAGTGCCCCGGGACAGCAAGAGACCCAGTACTTC. Translated, it gives CSAPGQQETQYF.

V usage is TRBV6-1 and J usage is TRBJ1-3; no definite D call. Per the germline V gene, CDR1 is MNHNS and CDR2 is SASEGT. The CDR3 covers 15 residues. Between the trimmed V and J ends, which lost 8 bases and 0 bases, there was a span of 14 bases. CDR3 coding DNA: TGTGCCAGCGGGTCCCGGGCTCGCTCTGGAAACACCATATATTTT. Translating gives CASGSRARSGNTIYF.

This clonotype was picked up a small number of times. This sequence joins TRBV6-1 and TRBJ1-2; 9 bases map to TRBD1. This CDR3 region has 15 residues. Trimming at V came to 5 bases and at J to 4 bases, leaving 8 bases not matched to a gene. The V gene's germline CDR1 is MNHNS and CDR2 SASEGT. The DNA for the CDR3 is TGTGCCAGCAGTTCTTGGACAGGGGCCCTCTATGGCTACACCTTC. Translating gives CASSSWTGALYGYTF.

This clonotype occurred a few times. The chain has TRBV3-1 and TRBJ1-5; no clear D gene. CDR1 is LGHDT, CDR2 YNNKEL, per germline (reference sequence). The V gene lost 5 bases and the J gene lost 5 bases, with 10 bases spanning the gap. This CDR3 has 13 residues. CDR3 in amino acids: CASSSQWDQPQHF. CDR3 nucleotide sequence: TGTGCCAGCAGCTCGCAGTGGGATCAGCCCCAGCATTTT.

This chain joins TRBV15 and TRBJ1-6, with D uncertain. The CDR3 has 15 residues. With 3 bases removed from V and 7 bases from J, the gap between germline ends came to 13 bases. Germline V lookup: CDR1 LNHNV, CDR2 YYDKDF (reference sequence). The DNA of the CDR3 is TGTGCCACCAGCAGGTTGTTAGCGGAAAATTCACCCCTCCACTTT. Protein sequence: CATSRLLAENSPLHF.

This clonotype was detected many times. V is TRBV7-3 and J is TRBJ2-3; possibly TRBD2 for D (6 bases). V shed 0 bases and J shed 1 base, with 11 bases lying between them. This CDR3 has 16 amino acids. Looked up from germline, CDR1 is SGHTA and CDR2 is FQGTGA. CDR3 sequence (DNA): TGTGCCAGCAGCTTAACAGGCGGGGTCGGCACAGATACGCAGTATTTT. It is translated as CASSLTGGVGTDTQYF.

This clonotype was picked up a small number of times. This CDR3 reads CATSDWTGGTGELFF. CDR3 in DNA: TGTGCCACCAGTGATTGGACAGGGGGCACCGGGGAGCTGTTTTTT. The chain recombines TRBV24-1 with TRBJ2-2; 10 nucleotides agree with TRBD1. The V segment lost 2 bases and the J segment 4 bases; nucleotides outside the gene matches: 0. The germline V gene encodes CDR1 KGHDR and CDR2 SFDVKD. CDR3 length: 15 residues.

This clonotype has a count of ten or more. CDR3 in amino acids: CASSYRSTGEKLFF. CDR3 bases: TGTGCCAGCAGTTACCGAAGTACGGGTGAAAAACTGTTTTTT. The chain carries TRBV6-5 and TRBJ1-4, with D unclear. Germline assignment: CDR1 MNHEY and CDR2 SVGAGI. The length of the CDR3 is 14 residues. The germline V and J ends were trimmed by 2 bases and 7 bases, with 11 bases remaining between them.

This clonotype was seen repeatedly, ten times or more. The chain combines TRBV28 with TRBJ2-5, with 7 bases lining up with TRBD1. V lost 6 bases to trimming and J lost 0 bases; unmatched junction nucleotides: 4. Germline-derived CDR1 and CDR2 are MDHEN and SYDVKM. The CDR3 runs 14 residues. The CDR3 DNA sequence: TGTGCCAGCAGGCGCAGGGGGTACCAAGAGACCCAGTACTTC. Translation gives CASRRRGYQETQYF. Looking up the rest from reference TRBV28 and TRBJ2-5 gives the full variable domain: DVKVTQSSRYLVKRTGEKVFLECVQDMDHENMFWYRQDPGLGLRLIYFSYDVKMKEKGDIPEGYSVSREKKERFSLILESASTNQTSMYLCASRRRGYQETQYFGPGTRLLVL.

The table lists this clonotype with a few counts. This sequence joins TRBV24-1 and TRBJ2-1; 8 bases match TRBD1. Unmatched junction bases numbered 9, after V lost 1 base and J lost 5 bases. The length of the CDR3 is 17 residues. In germline, CDR1 is KGHDR, CDR2 SFDVKD. The CDR3 protein is CATSDFRGQATHNEQFF. CDR3 DNA: TGTGCCACCAGTGATTTCAGGGGACAGGCCACACACAATGAGCAGTTCTTC.

The chain carries TRBV6-1 and TRBJ2-3, with 11 positions matching TRBD1. Trimming cost V 6 bases and J 5 bases; bases outside gene matches: 4. This CDR3 has 14 residues. Looked up from germline, CDR1 is MNHNS and CDR2 is SASEGT. CDR3 in DNA: TGTGCCAGCAGGCGGGGGACAGGGGGAGATACGCAGTATTTT. Encoded protein: CASRRGTGGDTQYF.

This clonotype was recorded many times. This sequence joins TRBV20-1 and TRBJ2-7, with D hard to call. This CDR3 spans 13 amino acids. V dropped 4 bases and J dropped 0 bases, with 10 bases sitting between them. Germline CDR1 and CDR2: DFQATT and SNEGSKA (reference sequence). CDR3 amino acids: CSANGVSSYEQYF. DNA for the CDR3: TGCAGTGCTAATGGGGTAAGCTCCTACGAGCAGTACTTC.

The chain links TRBV10-1 to TRBJ1-2; no clear D gene. CDR3 length: 17 amino acids. Deletions cut 6 bases from V and 8 bases from J, with 28 bases between. Germline V gene sequence: CDR1 WNHNN, CDR2 SYGVQD (reference sequence). CDR3 DNA: TGCGCCAGCAGGGCCTTTAGGACTTCAGCCGTCCTTCTGGGCTACACCTTC. This encodes CASRAFRTSAVLLGYTF.

V is TRBV7-9 and J is TRBJ1-6; 7 bases match TRBD1. The ends lost 5 bases at V and 7 bases at J; junction bases unmatched: 11. Germline CDR1 is SEHNR and CDR2 is FQNEAQ (reference sequence). The CDR3 loop spans 16 amino acids. The CDR3 coding sequence is TGTGCCAGCAGCCCCTCAGGGGGAGGGGCGAATTCACCCCTCCACTTT. Residues: CASSPSGGGANSPLHF.

This clonotype has a single count. A much larger clone lies a single base off, so this may be a read error. The CDR3 DNA reads TGTGCCAGCAGTGAAGGCGAGAGCGGGAGAAGCTACAATGAGCAGTTCTTC. Translating it yields CASSEGESGRSYNEQFF. V usage is TRBV2 and J usage is TRBJ2-1; 8 bases are a match to TRBD2. Germline loops: CDR1 SNHLY, CDR2 FYNNEI. Unmatched junction bases numbered 8, after V lost 1 base and J lost 3 bases. This CDR3 spans 17 amino acids.

This clonotype turned up a few times. The chain has TRBV6-1 and TRBJ2-3; D may be TRBD1 or TRBD2 (5 bases each). The CDR3 covers 18 residues. The V gene lost 5 bases and the J gene lost 5 bases, with 26 bases spanning the gap. Germline-derived CDR1 and CDR2 are MNHNS and SASEGT. CDR3 bases: TGTGCCAGCAGTCTCTACTCACTAGTTAGGGGTCCCGGAGATACGCAGTATTTT. Amino acid sequence: CASSLYSLVRGPGDTQYF.

This clonotype was counted between two and nine times. V is TRBV2 and J is TRBJ2-3, with 7 bases identical to TRBD2. Germline CDR1 SNHLY, CDR2 FYNNEI. V gave up 7 bases and J gave up 0 bases; unmatched junction bases: 7. The CDR3 is made up of 15 amino acids. In DNA, the CDR3 is TGTGCCAGCACGGGACTATTCTCTAGCACAGATACGCAGTATTTT. It yields the protein CASTGLFSSTDTQYF.

This chain joins TRBV7-9 and TRBJ2-7, with unresolved D. With 2 bases removed from V and 2 bases from J, the gap between germline ends came to 10 bases. CDR3 length: 14 residues. The germline V gene encodes CDR1 SEHNR and CDR2 FQNEAQ (reference sequence). CDR3 nucleotide sequence: TGTGCCAGCAGCTTAAGCTCCCTCCCCTACGAGCAGTACTTC. It translates to CASSLSSLPYEQYF.